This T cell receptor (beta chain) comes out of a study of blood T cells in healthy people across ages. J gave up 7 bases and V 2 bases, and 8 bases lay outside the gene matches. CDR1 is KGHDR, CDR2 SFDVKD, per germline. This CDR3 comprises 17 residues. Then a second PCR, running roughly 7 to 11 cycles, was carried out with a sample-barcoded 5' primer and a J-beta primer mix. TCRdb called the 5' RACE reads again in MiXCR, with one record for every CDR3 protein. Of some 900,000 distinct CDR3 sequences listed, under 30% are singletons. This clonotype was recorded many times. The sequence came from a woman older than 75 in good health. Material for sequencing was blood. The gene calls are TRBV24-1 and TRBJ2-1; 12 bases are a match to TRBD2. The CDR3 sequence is CATSDSWTSGAWNEQFF. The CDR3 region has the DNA TGTGCCACCAGTGATTCCTGGACTAGCGGGGCGTGGAATGAGCAGTTCTTC.